The 21 T cell receptor beta chains presented below share a single source sample, sequenced in a study of T cells after yellow fever vaccination. TCRdb independently ran MiXCR on the 5' RACE reads; one entry per CDR3 protein. The table lists around 100,000 distinct CDR3 sequences, roughly 8.9% of them singletons. The sample in question was CD8+ T cells sorted from PBMCs, obtained 45 days after the yellow fever booster vaccination. The origin of the receptors is a man aged 30-40 years who received the YFV17D yellow fever vaccine.

The sample holds many counts of this clonotype. The CDR3 protein is CASSSRPNTGELFF. CDR3 coding DNA: TGTGCCAGCAGTTCAAGGCCCAACACCGGGGAGCTGTTTTTT. V usage is TRBV6-2 or TRBV6-3 and J usage is TRBJ2-2, with unresolved D. The CDR3 covers 14 residues. Trimming removed 4 bases at V and 2 bases at J, with 8 bases between. Germline V gene data show CDR1 as MNHEY and CDR2 as SVGEGT.

Remarks on this clonotype: One end of the junction is discordant with germline, which a read error may explain. This chain joins TRBV11-2 and TRBJ2-2, with D possibly being TRBD2 (5 bases). The germline CDR1 and CDR2 sequences are SGHAT and FQNNGV. The CDR3 length is 14 residues. The CDR3, as DNA: TGTGCCAGCGGTGGGAGCTTGTACACCGGTGAGCTGTTTTTT. Protein sequence: CASGGSLYTGELFF.

Ten or more counts support this clonotype. V usage is TRBV19 and J usage is TRBJ2-2; D remains unclear. The length of the CDR3 is 14 residues. Germline V CDR1 and CDR2: LNHDA, SQIVND (reference sequence). Between the trimmed V and J ends, which lost 7 bases and 6 bases, there was a span of 15 bases. The CDR3 spells CASKASAGAGELFF. CDR3 coding DNA: TGTGCCAGTAAGGCTTCGGCAGGCGCCGGGGAGCTGTTTTTT.

Worth noting for this clonotype: A much larger clonotype is one base distant, so this may be a read error. The rearrangement links TRBV5-4 to TRBJ2-2; 7 bases line up with TRBD2. Looked up from germline, CDR1 is SGHNT and CDR2 is YYREEE (reference sequence). The CDR3 has 12 residues. The trim removed 7 bases at V and 4 bases at J, leaving 1 base unmatched. This CDR3 reads CASLAVTGELFF. The DNA of the CDR3 is TGTGCCAGCCTAGCGGTCACCGGGGAGCTGTTTTTT.

This chain uses TRBV28 with TRBJ2-6; D is unresolved. Germline assignment: CDR1 MDHEN and CDR2 SYDVKM. The V gene lost 2 bases and the J gene lost 4 bases, with 9 bases spanning the gap. The CDR3 loop spans 15 amino acids. The DNA of the CDR3 is TGTGCCAGCAGTTTACCCCCACCCGGGGCCAACGTCCTGACTTTC. This gives the protein CASSLPPPGANVLTF. Filled out from reference TRBV28 and TRBJ2-6, the complete variable domain reads DVKVTQSSRYLVKRTGEKVFLECVQDMDHENMFWYRQDPGLGLRLIYFSYDVKMKEKGDIPEGYSVSREKKERFSLILESASTNQTSMYLCASSLPPPGANVLTFGAGSRLTVL.

Ten or more counts support this clonotype. The chain uses TRBV9 and TRBJ2-7, with 7 positions matching TRBD2. J was trimmed by 7 bases and V by 5 bases; bases with no gene match: 12. The CDR3 contains 14 residues. CDR1 and CDR2 from the germline V gene are SGDLS and YYNGEE. The CDR3 spells CASSPGGSSLEQYF. DNA for the CDR3: TGTGCCAGCAGTCCCGGCGGGAGTTCCTTAGAGCAGTACTTC.

This clonotype was picked up a small number of times. This chain links TRBV12-3 or TRBV12-4 with TRBJ2-1; D may be TRBD2 (6 bases). Trimming shortened V by 1 base and J by 9 bases, and 10 bases separated the two germline ends. This CDR3 is 13 amino acids long. CDR3 sequence: CASSLGLTSEQFF. DNA of the CDR3: TGTGCCAGCAGTTTAGGCTTGACTAGTGAGCAGTTCTTC.

This clonotype was recorded at least ten times. The chain carries TRBV27 and TRBJ2-7; D remains unclear. The CDR3 is 12 amino acids. The V gene lost 5 bases and the J gene lost 5 bases, with 10 bases spanning the gap. From germline, CDR1 is MNHEY and CDR2 SMNVEV (reference sequence). In nucleotides, the CDR3 is TGTGCCAGCAGTCCTAGTGTCCACGAGCAGTACTTC. This translates into CASSPSVHEQYF.

This clonotype occurred a few times. The chain is built from TRBV20-1 and TRBJ1-1, with 7 bases that match TRBD1. The CDR3 sequence is 13 residues long. Per the germline V gene, CDR1 is DFQATT and CDR2 is SNEGSKA (reference sequence). J was trimmed by 4 bases and V by 2 bases; bases with no gene match: 4. Here the CDR3 reads CSARTGVGTEAFF. The DNA for the CDR3 is TGCAGTGCTAGAACAGGGGTGGGCACTGAAGCTTTCTTT.

This clonotype was seen ten or more times. V usage is TRBV5-6 and J usage is TRBJ2-7, with 7 nucleotides matching TRBD2. The germline gives CDR1 SGHDT, CDR2 YYEEEE. J gave up 6 bases and V 0 bases, and 6 bases lay outside the gene matches. This CDR3 is 14 amino acids long. CDR3 nucleotides: TGTGCCAGCAGCTTGGGCCTAGCGGCCGCCGAGCAGTACTTC. It specifies CASSLGLAAAEQYF.

There are many counts of this clonotype. This chain uses TRBV7-2 with TRBJ1-5; D remains ambiguous. Between the trimmed V and J ends, which lost 2 bases and 0 bases, there was a span of 8 bases. The V gene's germline CDR1 is SGHTA and CDR2 FQGNSA. The CDR3 covers 15 residues. CDR3 loop: CASSLTDISNQPQHF. As DNA, the CDR3 is TGTGCCAGCAGCTTAACAGATATTAGCAATCAGCCCCAGCATTTT.

Many counts were recorded for this clonotype. The chain employs TRBV7-7 and TRBJ2-5, with D perhaps being TRBD1 or TRBD2 (5 bases each). This CDR3 comprises 15 residues. Per the germline V gene, CDR1 is SSHAT and CDR2 is FNYEAQ (reference sequence). The V and J ends lost 7 bases and 3 bases respectively, with 18 bases between them. For the CDR3, the DNA is TGTGCCAGCAACTTGTCCGGGACGGTGGAAGAGACCCAGTACTTC. It encodes CASNLSGTVEETQYF.

This clonotype was counted at least ten times. The chain combines TRBV20-1 with TRBJ2-7, with D perhaps given as TRBD1 or TRBD2 (5 bases each). CDR1 is DFQATT, CDR2 SNEGSKA, per germline (reference sequence). V lost 7 bases to trimming and J lost 3 bases, with 16 bases between them. This CDR3 has 13 amino acids. The CDR3 DNA sequence: TGCAGTGGACGGGACCAGGAGAACTACGAGCAGTACTTC. As protein: CSGRDQENYEQYF.

This clonotype was picked up many times. The chain combines TRBV27 with TRBJ2-1, with TRBD2 identical over 7 bases. The germline V gene encodes CDR1 MNHEY and CDR2 SMNVEV (reference sequence). With V trimmed by 6 bases and J by 8 bases, 19 bases remained unmatched. The CDR3 sequence is 17 residues long. CDR3 coding DNA: TGTGCCAGCAGGACTCTAATGACTAGCCAAGGTGCGGATGAGCAGTTCTTC. Protein product: CASRTLMTSQGADEQFF.

This clonotype has ten or more counts. The rearrangement joins TRBV29-1 to TRBJ2-1; 9 bases agree with TRBD1. The CDR3 contains 11 residues. Germline assignment: CDR1 SQVTM and CDR2 ANQGSEA. The trim removed 6 bases at V and 13 bases at J, leaving 7 bases unmatched. The CDR3 bases are TGCAGCGTCGTATGGACAGGGGTTCAGTTCTTC. Protein sequence: CSVVWTGVQFF.

Many counts were recorded for this clonotype. This chain connects TRBV11-2 to TRBJ2-7, with D possibly TRBD2 on 6 matching bases. CDR1 is SGHAT, CDR2 FQNNGV, per germline. V was shortened by 5 bases and J by 1 base, with 12 bases between the two germline ends. The CDR3 runs to 14 residues. CDR3 in DNA: TGTGCCAGCAGCAGAACCGGGACTTCCTACGAGCAGTACTTC. Amino acids: CASSRTGTSYEQYF.

This clonotype was picked up many times. The chain employs TRBV7-6 and TRBJ1-1; D not certain. Germline V gives CDR1 SGHVS, CDR2 FNYEAQ. V was trimmed by 1 base and J by 3 bases, leaving 6 bases between them. The CDR3 totals 13 residues. The chain's CDR3 is CASSLGIYTEAFF. For the CDR3, the DNA is TGTGCCAGCAGCTTAGGGATTTACACTGAAGCTTTCTTT.

This clonotype has ten or more counts. The chain has TRBV27 and TRBJ2-5; D is unresolved. From germline, CDR1 is MNHEY and CDR2 SMNVEV (reference sequence). V lost 5 bases and J 5 bases, leaving 12 bases between the germline ends. The CDR3 runs to 13 residues. CDR3 loop: CASSPHRSETQYF. The CDR3 DNA follows: TGTGCCAGCAGTCCCCACCGTAGTGAGACCCAGTACTTC.

This clonotype was counted at least ten times. The chain has TRBV7-3 and TRBJ2-2; D call uncertain. Germline assignment: CDR1 SGHTA and CDR2 FQGTGA. The CDR3 contains 14 residues. Deletions cut 4 bases from V and 5 bases from J, with 11 bases between. This CDR3 is CASSSPTSTGELFF. CDR3 in DNA: TGTGCCAGCAGCTCCCCGACCTCAACCGGGGAGCTGTTTTTT.

This clonotype was seen at least ten times. The chain carries TRBV12-3 or TRBV12-4 and TRBJ2-7; no clear D gene. The CDR3 spans 12 residues. V was pared by 8 bases and J by 0 bases, with 8 bases between. As DNA, the CDR3 is TGTGCCAGCGGGTTTAGCTCCTACGAGCAGTACTTC. It codes for CASGFSSYEQYF.

In this sample, this clonotype turned up many times. This chain joins TRBV5-4 and TRBJ2-5; possibly TRBD2 for D (6 bases). Between the trimmed V and J ends, which lost 2 bases and 5 bases, there was a span of 13 bases. This CDR3 contains 14 residues. Germline CDR1 SGHNT, CDR2 YYREEE (reference sequence). Here the CDR3 reads CASSLGGSWETQYF. The CDR3 DNA follows: TGTGCCAGCAGCTTAGGAGGGAGCTGGGAGACCCAGTACTTC.